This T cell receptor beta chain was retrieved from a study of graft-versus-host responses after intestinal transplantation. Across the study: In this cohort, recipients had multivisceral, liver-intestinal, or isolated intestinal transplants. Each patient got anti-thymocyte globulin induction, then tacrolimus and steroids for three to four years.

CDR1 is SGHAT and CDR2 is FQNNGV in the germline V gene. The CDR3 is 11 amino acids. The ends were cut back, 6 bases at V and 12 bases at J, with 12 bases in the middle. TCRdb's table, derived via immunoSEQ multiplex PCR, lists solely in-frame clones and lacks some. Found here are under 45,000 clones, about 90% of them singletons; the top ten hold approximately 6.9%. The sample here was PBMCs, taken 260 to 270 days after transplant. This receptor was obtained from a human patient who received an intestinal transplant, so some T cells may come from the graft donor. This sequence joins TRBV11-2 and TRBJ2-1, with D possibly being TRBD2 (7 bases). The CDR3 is CASSVGGVQFF. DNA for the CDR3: TGTGCCAGCAGTGTAGGGGGGGTGCAGTTCTTC. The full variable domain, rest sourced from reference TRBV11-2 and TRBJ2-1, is EAGVAQSPRYKIIEKRQSVAFWCNPISGHATLYWYQQILGQGPKLLIQFQNNGVVDDSQLPKDRFSAERLKGVDSTLKIQPAKLEDSAVYLCASSVGGVQFFGPGTRLTVL.